This T cell receptor beta chain was captured by sequencing in a study of molecular identifiers for immune sequencing clone quantification. Study-level points and caveats: Effector cells kept over 99% of their molecules in clones above 20 RNA copies, while naive cells kept under 1% there.

Turning to this clonotype: The antigen remains unidentified.

TCRdb reprocessed the PCR reads via MiXCR and lists one record per CDR3 protein. The sample has roughly 630,000 distinct CDR3 sequences, 25% seen once. The sequenced sample was naive CD8+ T cells from blood, with Jurkat cell RNA spiked in. Noted subset: FACS-sorted CD8+CD4-CCR7+CD45RA+ naive T cells. The TCR sequence derives from a human donor in good health. Some libraries in this study had Jurkat cell RNA spiked in.

The CDR3 is CSARDLWGGDDTGELFF. The DNA for the CDR3 is TGCAGTGCTAGAGATCTATGGGGCGGAGATGACACCGGGGAGCTGTTTTTT. The chain links TRBV20-1 to TRBJ2-2; D might be TRBD1 (5 bases). The CDR3 has 17 amino acids. Per the germline V gene, CDR1 is DFQATT and CDR2 is SNEGSKA (reference sequence). Trimming removed 0 bases at V and 3 bases at J, with 17 bases between.